A single sample is the source of the 2 T cell receptor beta chains below, sequenced in a study of human thymus T cells. The thymus tissue came from resections taken during corrective heart surgery. TCRdb's table, derived via immunoSEQ multiplex PCR, lists solely in-frame clones and lacks some. The sample consists of 75,000 to 90,000 clones, roughly 96% of them appearing once. Material: thymus tissue. The source of these receptors is a boy in the first two years of life with a congenital heart defect but otherwise immunologically healthy.

This chain joins TRBV2 and TRBJ2-7; TRBD2 agrees at 8 bases. Looked up from germline, CDR1 is SNHLY and CDR2 is FYNNEI. V shed 6 bases, J shed 0 bases, and the junction held 13 bases outside the gene matches. This CDR3 is 17 amino acids long. The CDR3 nucleotides are TGTGCCAGCAGAGGCAACTATTTAGCGGGGACCTCCTACGAGCAGTACTTC. Its translation is CASRGNYLAGTSYEQYF. Together with reference TRBV2 and TRBJ2-7, the CDR3 gives the full variable domain: EPEVTQTPSHQVTQMGQEVILRCVPISNHLYFYWYRQILGQKVEFLVSFYNNEISEKSEIFDDQFSVERPDGSNFTLKIRSTKLEDSAMYFCASRGNYLAGTSYEQYFGPGTRLTVT.

The rearrangement uses TRBV2 and TRBJ1-2; 8 positions agree with TRBD1. Germline V gene lookup returns CDR1 SNHLY and CDR2 FYNNEI. The CDR3 totals 17 residues. V shed 5 bases and J 4 bases; nucleotides not matched to a gene: 15. The CDR3 here is CASSRIVFGQGTYGYTF. DNA of the CDR3: TGTGCCAGCAGTCGCATTGTGTTTGGACAGGGAACCTATGGCTACACCTTC.